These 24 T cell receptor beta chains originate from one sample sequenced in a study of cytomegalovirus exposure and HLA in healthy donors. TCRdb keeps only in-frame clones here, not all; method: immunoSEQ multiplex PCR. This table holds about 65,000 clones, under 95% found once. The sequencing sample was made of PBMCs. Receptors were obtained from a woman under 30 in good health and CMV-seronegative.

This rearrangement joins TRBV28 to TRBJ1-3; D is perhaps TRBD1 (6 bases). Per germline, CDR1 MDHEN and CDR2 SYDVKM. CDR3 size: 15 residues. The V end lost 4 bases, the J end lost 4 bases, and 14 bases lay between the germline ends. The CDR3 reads CASSYTGFGGNTIYF. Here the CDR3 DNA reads TGTGCCAGCAGTTATACAGGGTTTGGAGGAAACACCATATATTTT.

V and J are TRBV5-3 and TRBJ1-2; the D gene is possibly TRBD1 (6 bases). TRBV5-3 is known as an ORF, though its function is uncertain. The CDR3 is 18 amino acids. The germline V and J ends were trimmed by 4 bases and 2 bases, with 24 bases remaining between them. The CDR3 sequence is CARSGDFRGSPENYGYTF. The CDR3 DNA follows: TGTGCCAGAAGCGGCGACTTCAGGGGCAGTCCTGAAAACTATGGCTACACCTTC.

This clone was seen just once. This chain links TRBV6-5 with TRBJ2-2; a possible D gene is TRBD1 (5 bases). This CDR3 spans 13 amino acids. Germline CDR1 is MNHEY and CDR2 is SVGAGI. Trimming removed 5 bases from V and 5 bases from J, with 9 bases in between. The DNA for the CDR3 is TGTGCCAGCAGTGTACAGGAAACCGGGGAGCTGTTTTTT. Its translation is CASSVQETGELFF.

The CDR3: CASSGLAGGAYEQYF. The DNA for the CDR3 is TGTGCCAGCAGTGGACTAGCGGGAGGAGCCTACGAGCAGTACTTC. The V and J genes are TRBV2 and TRBJ2-7, with TRBD2 matching over 13 bases. Looked up from germline, CDR1 is SNHLY and CDR2 is FYNNEI. The CDR3 length is 15 residues. V trimming: 4 bases; J trimming: 2 bases; junction bases outside the gene matches: 2.

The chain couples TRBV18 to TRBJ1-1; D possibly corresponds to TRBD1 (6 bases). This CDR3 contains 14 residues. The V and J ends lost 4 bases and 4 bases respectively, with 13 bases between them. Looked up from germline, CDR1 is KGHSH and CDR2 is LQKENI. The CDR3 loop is CASSRSIGGTEAFF. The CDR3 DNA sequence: TGTGCCAGCTCACGAAGCATAGGGGGCACTGAAGCTTTCTTT.

CDR3 residues: CASSRSRGTPAGGERDTQYF. CDR3 DNA sequence: TGTGCCAGCAGCCGAAGCCGCGGGACTCCAGCGGGGGGAGAGAGGGATACGCAGTATTTT. The chain is built from TRBV13 and TRBJ2-3; 9 bases match TRBD2. Per germline, CDR1 PRHDT and CDR2 FYEKMQ (reference sequence). The CDR3 has 20 amino acids. V lost 5 bases and J lost 6; bases outside the gene matches: 24. Combining the CDR3 with reference TRBV13 and TRBJ2-3 gives the whole variable domain AAGVIQSPRHLIKEKRETATLKCYPIPRHDTVYWYQQGPGQDPQFLISFYEKMQSDKGSIPDRFSAQQFSDYHSELNMSSLELGDSALYFCASSRSRGTPAGGERDTQYFGPGTRLTVL.

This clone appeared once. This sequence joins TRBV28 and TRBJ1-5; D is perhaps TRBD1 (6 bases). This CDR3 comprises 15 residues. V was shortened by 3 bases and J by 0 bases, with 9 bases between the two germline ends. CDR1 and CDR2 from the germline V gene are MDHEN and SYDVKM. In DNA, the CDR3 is TGTGCCAGCAGTTTCCAGGGGTATAGCAATCAGCCCCAGCATTTT. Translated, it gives CASSFQGYSNQPQHF. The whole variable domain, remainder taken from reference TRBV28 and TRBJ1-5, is DVKVTQSSRYLVKRTGEKVFLECVQDMDHENMFWYRQDPGLGLRLIYFSYDVKMKEKGDIPEGYSVSREKKERFSLILESASTNQTSMYLCASSFQGYSNQPQHFGDGTRLSIL.

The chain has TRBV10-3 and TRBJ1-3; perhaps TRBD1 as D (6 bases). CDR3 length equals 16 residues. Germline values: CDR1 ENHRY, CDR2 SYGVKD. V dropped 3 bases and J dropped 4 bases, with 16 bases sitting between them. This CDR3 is CAISDWGRDKGNTIYF. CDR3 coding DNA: TGTGCCATCAGTGATTGGGGCAGGGACAAAGGAAACACCATATATTTT.

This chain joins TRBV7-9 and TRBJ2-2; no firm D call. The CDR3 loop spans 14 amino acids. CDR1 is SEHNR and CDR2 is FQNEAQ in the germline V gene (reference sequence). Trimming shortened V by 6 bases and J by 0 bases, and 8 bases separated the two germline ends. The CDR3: CASRRMANTGELFF. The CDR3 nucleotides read TGTGCCAGCAGGAGGATGGCGAACACCGGGGAGCTGTTTTTT.

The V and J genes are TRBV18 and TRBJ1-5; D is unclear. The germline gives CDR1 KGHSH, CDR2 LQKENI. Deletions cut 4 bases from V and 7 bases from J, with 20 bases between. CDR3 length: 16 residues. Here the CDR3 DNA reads TGTGCCAGCTCACGATCGGGAGAATCAATACGCCAGCCCCAGCATTTT. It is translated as CASSRSGESIRQPQHF.

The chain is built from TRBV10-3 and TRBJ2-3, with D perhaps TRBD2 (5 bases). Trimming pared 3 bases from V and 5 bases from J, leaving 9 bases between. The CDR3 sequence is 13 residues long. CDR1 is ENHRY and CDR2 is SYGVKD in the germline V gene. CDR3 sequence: CAISDGEQDTQYF. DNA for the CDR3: TGTGCCATCAGTGATGGGGAGCAAGATACGCAGTATTTT.

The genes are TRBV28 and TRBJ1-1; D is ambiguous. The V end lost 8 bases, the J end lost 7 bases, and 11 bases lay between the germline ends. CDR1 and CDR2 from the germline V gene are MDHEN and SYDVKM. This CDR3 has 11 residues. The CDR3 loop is CASERGYEAFF. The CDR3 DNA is TGTGCCAGCGAGCGTGGATATGAAGCTTTCTTT.

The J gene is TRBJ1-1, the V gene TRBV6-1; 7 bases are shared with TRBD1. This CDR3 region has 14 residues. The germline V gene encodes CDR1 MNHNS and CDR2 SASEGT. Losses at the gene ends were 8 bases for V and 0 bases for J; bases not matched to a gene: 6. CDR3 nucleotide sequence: TGTGCCAGCGGCCCGGGACAGCTGAACACTGAAGCTTTCTTT. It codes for CASGPGQLNTEAFF.

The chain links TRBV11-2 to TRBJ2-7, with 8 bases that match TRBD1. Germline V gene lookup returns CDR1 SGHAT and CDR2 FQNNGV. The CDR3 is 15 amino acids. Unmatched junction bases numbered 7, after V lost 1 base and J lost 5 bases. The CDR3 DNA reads TGTGCCAGCAGCTTAGGACGGACAGGGAGCAACGAGCAGTACTTC. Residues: CASSLGRTGSNEQYF.

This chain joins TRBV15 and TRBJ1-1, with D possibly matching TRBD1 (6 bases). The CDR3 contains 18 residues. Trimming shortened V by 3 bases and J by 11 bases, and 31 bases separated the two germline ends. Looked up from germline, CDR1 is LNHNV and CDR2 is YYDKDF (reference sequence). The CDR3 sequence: CATSRTRLRVRGLGSAFF. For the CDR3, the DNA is TGTGCCACCAGCAGGACCAGACTCCGGGTCAGGGGACTAGGAAGCGCTTTCTTT.

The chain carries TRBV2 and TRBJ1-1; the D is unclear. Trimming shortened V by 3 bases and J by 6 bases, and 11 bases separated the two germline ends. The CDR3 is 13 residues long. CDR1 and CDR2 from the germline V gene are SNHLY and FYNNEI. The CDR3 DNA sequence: TGTGCCAGCAGTGATATGACTCAACCTGAAGCTTTCTTT. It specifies CASSDMTQPEAFF.

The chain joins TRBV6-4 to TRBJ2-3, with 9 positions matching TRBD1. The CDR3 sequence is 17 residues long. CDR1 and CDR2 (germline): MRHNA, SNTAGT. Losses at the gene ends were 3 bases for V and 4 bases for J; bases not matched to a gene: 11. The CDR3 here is CASSEQPGQGPPDTQYF. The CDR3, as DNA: TGTGCCAGCAGTGAACAACCGGGACAGGGCCCCCCAGATACGCAGTATTTT.

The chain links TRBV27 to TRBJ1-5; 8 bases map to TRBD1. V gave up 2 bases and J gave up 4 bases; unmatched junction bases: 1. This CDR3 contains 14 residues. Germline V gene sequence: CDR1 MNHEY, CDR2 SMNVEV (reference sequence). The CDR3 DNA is TGTGCCAGCAGTTTACAGGGGGCGAATCAGCCCCAGCATTTT. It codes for CASSLQGANQPQHF.

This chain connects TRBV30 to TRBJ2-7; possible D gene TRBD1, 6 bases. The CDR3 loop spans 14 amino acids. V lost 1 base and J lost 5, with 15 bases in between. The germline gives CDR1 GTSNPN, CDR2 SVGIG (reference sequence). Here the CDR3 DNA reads TGTGCCTGGAGTGATTTGGGGGCTCCCCACGAGCAGTACTTC. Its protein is CAWSDLGAPHEQYF.

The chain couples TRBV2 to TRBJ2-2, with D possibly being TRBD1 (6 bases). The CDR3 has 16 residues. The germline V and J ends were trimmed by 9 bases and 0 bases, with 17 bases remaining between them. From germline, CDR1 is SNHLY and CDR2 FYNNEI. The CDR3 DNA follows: TGTGCCAGTTTACCTCAGGGGAATTCGAACACCGGGGAGCTGTTTTTT. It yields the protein CASLPQGNSNTGELFF.

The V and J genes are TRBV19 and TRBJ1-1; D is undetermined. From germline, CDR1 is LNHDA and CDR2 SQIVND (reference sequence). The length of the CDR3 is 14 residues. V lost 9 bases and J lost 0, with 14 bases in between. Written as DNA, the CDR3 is TGTGCCAGCCGGGGAGGGAGAATGAACACTGAAGCTTTCTTT. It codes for CASRGGRMNTEAFF. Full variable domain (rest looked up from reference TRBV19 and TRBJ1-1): DGGITQSPKYLFRKEGQNVTLSCEQNLNHDAMYWYRQDPGQGLRLIYYSQIVNDFQKGDIAEGYSVSREKKESFPLTVTSAQKNPTAFYLCASRGGRMNTEAFFGQGTRLTVV.

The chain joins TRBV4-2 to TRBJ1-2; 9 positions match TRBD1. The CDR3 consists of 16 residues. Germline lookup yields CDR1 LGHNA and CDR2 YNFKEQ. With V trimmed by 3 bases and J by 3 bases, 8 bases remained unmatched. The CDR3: CASSQVGQGRDYGYTF. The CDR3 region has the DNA TGTGCCAGCAGCCAGGTTGGACAGGGGAGAGACTATGGCTACACCTTC.

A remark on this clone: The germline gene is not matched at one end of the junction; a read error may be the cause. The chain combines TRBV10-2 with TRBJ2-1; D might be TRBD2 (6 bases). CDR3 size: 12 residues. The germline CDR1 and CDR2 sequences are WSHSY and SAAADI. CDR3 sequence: CASSEVKRADIF. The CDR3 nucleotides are TGCGCCAGCAGTGAGGTTAAGCGGGCCGATATCTTC.

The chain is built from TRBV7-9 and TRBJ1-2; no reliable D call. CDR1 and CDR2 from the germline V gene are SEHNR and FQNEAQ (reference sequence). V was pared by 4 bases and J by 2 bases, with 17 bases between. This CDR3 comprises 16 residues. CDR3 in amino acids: CASSSPRMRGNYGYTF. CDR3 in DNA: TGTGCCAGCAGCTCCCCCCGGATGCGGGGAAACTATGGCTACACCTTC.